The TCR beta chain described here comes from a study of beta chain features in type 1 diabetes. A note on this clone: Other DNA sequences within the sample encode an identical CDR3.

Isolated RNA was reverse transcribed in full, so expressed TCRB transcripts were sequenced. The protocol was immunoSEQ multiplex PCR, while the TCRdb copy is restricted to in-frame clones and leaves out a portion. This table holds roughly 240,000 clones, 11% to 15% found once. Looked up from germline, CDR1 is SGHRS and CDR2 is YFSETQ. This CDR3 has 15 residues. With 2 bases clipped from V and 0 bases from J, the junction kept 2 bases outside the gene matches. This sequence originates from a middle-aged woman in good health. The rearrangement joins TRBV5-1 to TRBJ2-5; 9 bases are shared with TRBD2. The specimen sequenced was naive CD4+ T cells from blood. The CDR3 DNA reads TGCGCCAGCAGCTTACAGCGGGGGGACCAAGAGACCCAGTACTTC. Encoded protein: CASSLQRGDQETQYF.